This TCR beta chain was sequenced in a study of Graves' ophthalmopathy and Graves' hyperthyroidism. This clonotype was observed at least ten times. The antigen is not known. Ophthalmopathy donors showed moderate-to-severe activity, CAS ≥3, NOSPECS ≥4 and a duration under 3 months. Exclusion applied to patients with other autoimmune diseases, uncontrolled infections, pregnancy or lactation. Approximately 10 ml of fresh blood yielded the PBMCs by density gradient. As the template, RNA transcripts were used to amplify TCR beta CDR3 regions. A first-round RT-PCR used HTBI primers, followed by a second-round multiplex PCR. TCRdb processed the multiplex PCR reads anew with MiXCR; each CDR3 protein has one entry. The sample lists 170,000 or so distinct CDR3 sequences; more than 30% were seen once. Broader study findings: Among expanded thyroid clonotypes above 0.001 frequency, most also occurred in blood.

Germline V gene sequence: CDR1 LGHDT, CDR2 YNNKEL (reference sequence). V dropped 0 bases and J dropped 10 bases, with 9 bases sitting between them. This CDR3 has 12 residues. The sequenced sample was peripheral blood. The clonotype originates from a woman aged 40 to 49 with Graves' ophthalmopathy. The chain carries TRBV3-1 and TRBJ1-2; D may be TRBD1 (5 bases). The CDR3 protein is CASSQDEGHYTF. The CDR3 DNA is TGTGCCAGCAGCCAAGACGAGGGGCACTACACCTTC.